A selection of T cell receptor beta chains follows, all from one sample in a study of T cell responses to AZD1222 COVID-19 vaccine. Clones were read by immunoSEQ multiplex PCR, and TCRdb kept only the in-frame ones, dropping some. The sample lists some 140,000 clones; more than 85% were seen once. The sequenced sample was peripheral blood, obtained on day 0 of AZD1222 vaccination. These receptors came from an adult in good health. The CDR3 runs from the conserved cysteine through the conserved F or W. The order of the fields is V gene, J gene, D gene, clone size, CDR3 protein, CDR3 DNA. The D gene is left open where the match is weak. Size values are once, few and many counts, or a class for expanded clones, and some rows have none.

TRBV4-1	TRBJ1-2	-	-	CASSPSVPPSGYGYTF	TGCGCCAGCAGCCCCTCTGTGCCACCGTCGGGGTATGGCTACACCTTC
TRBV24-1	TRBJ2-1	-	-	CATSDLQEGQFF	TGTGCCACCAGTGATTTGCAGGAGGGGCAGTTCTTC
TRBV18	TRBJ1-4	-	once	CASSPRAGDNEKLFF	TGTGCCAGCTCACCAAGGGCAGGGGATAATGAAAAACTGTTTTTT
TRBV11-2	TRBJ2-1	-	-	CASSLIPDEQFF	TGTGCCAGCAGCTTAATTCCTGATGAGCAGTTCTTC
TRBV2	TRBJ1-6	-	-	CASSMGSPLHF	TGTGCCAGCAGTATGGGTTCACCCCTCCACTTT
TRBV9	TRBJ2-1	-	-	CASSNKGRDEQFF	TGTGCCAGCTCAAACAAGGGTCGGGATGAGCAGTTCTTC
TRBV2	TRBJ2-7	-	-	CASSTGTVTYEQYF	TGTGCCAGCAGTACCGGGACGGTCACCTACGAGCAGTACTTC
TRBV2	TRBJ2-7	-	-	CASSDDYEQYF	TGTGCCAGCAGTGACGACTACGAGCAGTACTTC
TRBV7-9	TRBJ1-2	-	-	CASSLGPGYGYTF	TGTGCCAGCAGCCTCGGACCTGGCTATGGCTACACCTTC
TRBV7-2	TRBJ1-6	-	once	CASSRSTSQGSPFHF	TGTGCCAGCAGCCGTTCCACAAGTCAGGGTTCACCCTTCCACTTT
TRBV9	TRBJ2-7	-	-	CASSVGDSSPMHEQYF	TGTGCCAGCAGCGTAGGAGACTCATCCCCGATGCACGAGCAGTACTTC
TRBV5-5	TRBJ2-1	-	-	CASRPGGPSSYNEQFF	TGTGCCAGCAGACCCGGGGGGCCCAGCTCCTACAATGAGCAGTTCTTC
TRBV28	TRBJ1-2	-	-	CATTDRLIYGYTF	TGTGCCACCACGGACAGACTCATCTATGGCTACACCTTC
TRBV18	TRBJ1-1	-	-	CASSPSLTMNTEAFF	TGTGCCAGCTCACCAAGTTTGACAATGAACACTGAAGCTTTCTTT
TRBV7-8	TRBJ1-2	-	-	CAINEEGDYGYTF	TGTGCCATCAACGAGGAGGGGGACTATGGCTACACCTTC
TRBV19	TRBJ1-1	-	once	CASSIQGLEAFF	TGTGCCAGTAGTATCCAGGGGCTCGAAGCTTTCTTT
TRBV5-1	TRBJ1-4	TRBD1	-	CASRVQGFTSEKLFF	TGCGCCAGCAGGGTACAGGGGTTTACCTCTGAAAAACTGTTTTTT
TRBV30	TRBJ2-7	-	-	CAWSEGRNYEQYF	TGTGCCTGGAGTGAGGGACGGAACTACGAGCAGTACTTC
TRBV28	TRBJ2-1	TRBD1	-	CASTLPGQGHNEQFF	TGTGCCAGCACCCTCCCGGGACAGGGACACAATGAGCAGTTCTTC
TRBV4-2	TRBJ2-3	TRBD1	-	CASRSDGQGAGNTQYF	TGTGCCAGCAGGAGCGATGGACAGGGCGCGGGAAATACGCAGTATTTT
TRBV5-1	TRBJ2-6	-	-	CASSAPPGHFAGANVLTF	TGCGCCAGCAGCGCACCTCCGGGACACTTCGCTGGGGCCAACGTCCTGACTTTC
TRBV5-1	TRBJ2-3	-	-	CASKGRADTQYF	TGCGCCAGCAAGGGGAGAGCAGATACGCAGTATTTT
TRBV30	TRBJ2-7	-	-	CAWSHEGAYEQYF	TGTGCCTGGAGTCACGAGGGGGCCTACGAGCAGTACTTC
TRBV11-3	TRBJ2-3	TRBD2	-	CASSSGGAKDTQYF	TGTGCCAGCAGTAGCGGGGGGGCGAAAGATACGCAGTATTTT
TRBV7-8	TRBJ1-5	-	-	CASSWGVNNQPQHF	TGTGCCAGCAGCTGGGGAGTGAACAATCAGCCCCAGCATTTT
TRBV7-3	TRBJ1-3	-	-	CASSLNWETGNTIYF	TGTGCCAGCAGCTTAAATTGGGAAACTGGAAACACCATATATTTT
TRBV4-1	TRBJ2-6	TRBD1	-	CATTQPWLRDRGPSGANVLTF	TGCGCCACCACCCAACCCTGGCTCCGGGACAGGGGGCCCTCTGGGGCCAACGTCCTGACTTTC
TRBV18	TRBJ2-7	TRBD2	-	CASSKLAGAREQYF	TGTGCCAGCTCAAAACTAGCGGGAGCGCGGGAGCAGTACTTC
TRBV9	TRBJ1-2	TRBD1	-	CASSVDPTGYYGYTF	TGTGCCAGCAGCGTAGATCCGACAGGGTACTATGGCTACACCTTC
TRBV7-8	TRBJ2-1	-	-	CASSLMGGSYNEQFF	TGTGCCAGCAGCTTGATGGGGGGCTCCTACAATGAGCAGTTCTTC
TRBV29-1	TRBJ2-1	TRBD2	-	CSVASSGYNEQFF	TGCAGCGTTGCGTCTAGCGGTTACAATGAGCAGTTCTTC
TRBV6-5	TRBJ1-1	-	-	CATQLRARNTEAFF	TGTGCCACCCAACTTCGGGCGAGGAACACTGAAGCTTTCTTT
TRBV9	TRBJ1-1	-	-	CASSVGGRGLNTEAFF	TGTGCCAGCAGCGTCGGAGGGAGGGGATTGAACACTGAAGCTTTCTTT
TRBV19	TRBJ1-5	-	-	CASSIGNQPQHF	TGTGCCAGTAGTATAGGGAATCAGCCCCAGCATTTT
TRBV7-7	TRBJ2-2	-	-	CASSLDPMNTGELFF	TGTGCCAGCAGCTTAGATCCCATGAACACCGGGGAGCTGTTTTTT
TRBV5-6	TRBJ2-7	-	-	CASSSGPNGEQYF	TGTGCCAGCAGTAGTGGGCCGAACGGCGAGCAGTACTTC
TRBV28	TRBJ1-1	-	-	CAIAGVGTEAFF	TGTGCCATCGCAGGGGTTGGAACTGAAGCTTTCTTT
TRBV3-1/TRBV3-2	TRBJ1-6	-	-	CASSPDSYNSPLHF	TGTGCCAGCAGCCCCGACTCCTATAATTCACCCCTCCACTTT
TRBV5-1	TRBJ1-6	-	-	CASSLGVLRSPLHF	TGCGCCAGCAGCTTAGGGGTCCTGAGGTCACCCCTCCACTTT
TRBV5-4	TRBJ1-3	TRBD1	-	CASSIGTASGNTIYF	TGTGCCAGCAGCATAGGGACAGCCTCTGGAAACACCATATATTTT
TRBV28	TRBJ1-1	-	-	CASRKGFGHTEAFF	TGTGCCAGCAGGAAAGGGTTCGGGCACACTGAAGCTTTCTTT
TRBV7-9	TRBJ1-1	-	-	CASSQILGVPEAFF	TGTGCCAGCAGCCAAATACTGGGAGTCCCTGAAGCTTTCTTT